The text below deals with one T cell receptor beta chain. There is no known antigen for this receptor. No per-base quality is available; no much larger clone lies one base away. The data were produced on an Illumina NovaSeq 6000. cDNA libraries for TCRalpha and TCRbeta were prepared by 5'RACE using constant-segment primers, with sample barcodes and unique molecular identifiers added. RNA was extracted from every sample with Trizol reagent. Libraries were amplified in two PCR steps, with a second sample barcode and Illumina TruSeq adapters added in the second step. The libraries were sequenced on an Illumina NovaSeq using 2 x 150 bp paired-end reads. In the authors' own workflow: Reads were demultiplexed and collapsed into UMI-guided consensus sequences with migec v1.2.7. With mixcr v2.1.11, UMI consensuses were aligned to TRA and TRB V and J templates and assembled into clonotypes. A clonotype was counted as expanded or contracted only when both edgeR and NoisET called the clonotype significant, with the noise models trained on biological replicates. For edgeR calls, a false discovery rate-adjusted p below 0.01 and a log2 fold-change threshold of 1 were applied. As an exploratory analysis of dynamics, max-normalized trajectories of the 1000 most abundant clonotypes were examined by PCA with hierarchical clustering. Separately sequenced CD4+ and CD8+ repertoires were used to assign a CD4 or CD8 phenotype to each responding clone. TCRdb's own reprocessing of the public reads used fastp at Q25 and MiXCR and kept productive beta chains. Duplicate CDR3 protein sequences are folded into a single record with the most common DNA and genes. TCRdb assigned the V and J calls; the authors' analysis was not used. The sample data list roughly 450,000 distinct CDR3 sequences, and more than 15% of these were observed just once. Of the sample, roughly 21% falls within the top ten clones.

V lost 5 bases and J lost 5 bases; the stretch between them is 10 bases long. CDR1 and CDR2, per the germline V gene, are SGHVS and FQNEAQ. The CDR3 numbers 13 residues from cysteine through phenylalanine. The read is trimmed to its CDR3 DNA, 39 bases read in frame from base 1. These data are taken from a study of T-cell memory formation after mild COVID-19 (dated by TCRdb to 2020 to 2022). Context from the whole study: Most TCR sequence clusters were specific to one of the two donors. Longitudinal TCRalpha and TCRbeta repertoire sequencing tracked T-cell clones expanding and contracting after mild COVID-19 in two donors. Two young, previously healthy adult volunteers, one female and one male, were included in the cohort. What the research found in general, with its limitations: SARS-CoV-2 specificity of the second-wave clones peaking on day 37 was not confirmed. Contracting CD4+ clones appeared mostly in the CM and EM memory subsets, whereas CD8+ clones were enriched in EMRA. Only a couple of mild cases were covered in the study, and larger cohorts including severe cases with pre-infection samples were considered necessary. Clones that contracted from day 15 to 85 showed balanced CD4/CD8 phenotypes, whereas a second wave of clones that expanded from day 15 to 37 leaned towards CD4+. Some responding clones were detected in pre-infection memory, suggesting pre-existing cross-reactive memory T cells joined the SARS-CoV-2 response.

Ficoll-Paque density gradient centrifugation was used to isolate PBMCs. This clonotype was sampled from a man aged 18 to 29 who had mild COVID-19 (a few samples of this study predate the infection). The sample titles of this study are shuffled in the database, so cell type and time point are left out; the donor was told from shared clones. The sample consisted of PBMCs or a T cell subset sorted from them (not recorded which). The chain was built from TRBV7-8 and TRBJ1-5; a weak D assignment points to TRBD1 (5 bases agree). The DNA sequence is as follows: TGTGCCAGCAGCGGGACGGGACATCAGCCCCAGCATTTT. The resulting protein is CASSGTGHQPQHF.